The rows below give T cell receptor beta chains drawn from one sample of a study of T cells after yellow fever vaccination. TCRdb ran MiXCR on the 5' RACE reads and lists one entry per CDR3 protein. The top ten clones hold less than 3.5% of a sample with just over 250,000 distinct CDR3 sequences, about 5.2% of them seen once. The sample in question was CD4+ T cells sorted from PBMCs, obtained on the day of the yellow fever booster vaccination. The receptors shown here come from a man younger than 35 who received the YFV17D yellow fever vaccine. The CDR3 runs from the conserved cysteine through the conserved F or W. A D gene is named only where the DNA matches it firmly. Only some rows state a clone size, as once, few, many or a class for expanded clones.

>TRBV11-1|TRBJ2-7|few|-
TGTGCCAGCAGCTTAGAACCAGGTCCCTCCTACGAGCAGTACTTC
CASSLEPGPSYEQYF
>TRBV5-4|TRBJ2-7|few|-
TGTGCCAGCAGACGACTAGACGGCGAGCAGTACTTC
CASRRLDGEQYF
>TRBV4-1|TRBJ2-5|many|TRBD2
TGCGCCAGCAGCCAAGAGACTAGCGGCCAAGAGACCCAGTACTTC
CASSQETSGQETQYF
>TRBV20-1|TRBJ1-5|many|-
TGCAGTGCTCGGACTCGGCTAGGCAATCAGCCCCAGCATTTT
CSARTRLGNQPQHF
>TRBV3-1|TRBJ1-1|few|-
TGTGCCAGCAGCCAAGGGGGGGATACTGAAGCTTTCTTT
CASSQGGDTEAFF
>TRBV12-3/TRBV12-4|TRBJ2-1|many|TRBD2
TGTGCCAGCAGTTTGCCTAGCGGGTCATACAATGAGCAGTTCTTC
CASSLPSGSYNEQFF
>TRBV25-1|TRBJ1-4|-|TRBD1
TGTGCCAGCAGTGTCCAGGGGGCAACTAATGAAAAACTGTTTTTT
CASSVQGATNEKLFF
>TRBV5-5|TRBJ2-7|many|-
TGTGCCAGCAGCTTGGACCCCTCTATCTACGAGCAGTACTTC
CASSLDPSIYEQYF
>TRBV12-3/TRBV12-4|TRBJ2-1|-|-
TGTGCCAGCAGTTTGGTGGTCAGCTACAATGAGCAGTTCTTC
CASSLVVSYNEQFF
>TRBV5-1|TRBJ2-5|many|-
TGCGCCAGCAGCCAGGGGACTGGCCAAGAGACCCAGTACTTC
CASSQGTGQETQYF
>TRBV13|TRBJ2-5|-|TRBD1
TGTGCCAGCAGCTTCCAGGGGGACGGGACCCAGTACTTC
CASSFQGDGTQYF
>TRBV7-6|TRBJ2-3|many|-
TGTGCCAGCAGCGCCCAGGTGGCAGATACGCAGTATTTT
CASSAQVADTQYF